The clone carrying this TCR beta chain was detected many times. Its specificity is not known. Every TCR beta cDNA library bore unique molecular identifiers. A population of about 0.95 to 10 million T cells gave rise to 450,000 to 500,000 cDNA molecules. One entry per CDR3 protein results from TCRdb running MiXCR on the PCR reads. The data show over 250,000 distinct CDR3 sequences, approximately 34% seen once. This CDR3 region has 17 residues. Per the germline V gene, CDR1 is SGHRS and CDR2 is YFSETQ. V lost 1 base to trimming and J lost 14 bases, with 25 bases between them. This sample stems from a study of post-analysis software for immune sequencing data. Regarding the study as a whole: In patients, five or six TRBV segments were more frequent than in controls, with TRBV5-6, TRBV5-1 and TRBV20-1 among them.

This chain links TRBV5-1 with TRBJ1-6; D ambiguous. This TCR was recovered from a girl aged 5-17 years with multiple sclerosis. Material for sequencing was blood. The CDR3 sequence is CASSLFGSRHIRATLHF. CDR3 DNA sequence: TGCGCCAGCAGCTTGTTCGGTAGCAGACACATCCGGGCAACCCTCCACTTT.